This TCR beta chain was sequenced for a study of CD8+CD57+ T cells in acquired aplastic anemia. Trimming took 3 bases from V and 0 from J; bases not matched to a gene: 5. Germline assignment: CDR1 SGHRS and CDR2 YFSETQ. This CDR3 region has 18 residues. Whoever was chosen for sequencing had shown CD8+CD57+ cell expansion by flow cytometry. Genomic DNA, the template, was used for profiling of the TCR beta VDJ and CDR3. TCRdb reprocessed the reads via MiXCR and lists one record per CDR3 protein. In the table there are around 430,000 distinct CDR3 sequences, around 33% of which are singletons. What was sequenced was sorted CD4+, CD8+, or CD8+CD57+ T cells (not recorded which) from PBMCs. V and J are TRBV5-1 and TRBJ2-3; 15 nucleotides line up with TRBD2. This clonotype was sampled from a human donor with aplastic anemia. The CDR3 coding sequence is TGCGCCAGCAGCTGGACTAGCGGGGGGGTTACTAGCACAGATACGCAGTATTTT. This codes for CASSWTSGGVTSTDTQYF.